The subject of this entry is one TCR beta chain. Per germline, CDR1 MNHEY and CDR2 SVGAGI. Losses at the gene ends were 5 bases for V and 7 bases for J; bases not matched to a gene: 9. The CDR3 length is 14 residues. Sequenced by immunoSEQ multiplex PCR; TCRdb stores in-frame clones only, minus some. The data show some 87,000 clones, around nine tenths seen once. This specimen belongs to a study of T cell changes during pregnancy in multiple sclerosis. The sequence derives from a female donor with multiple sclerosis, enrolled in a pregnancy study. Sequencing used CD4+ T cells from peripheral blood mononuclear cells, obtained before pregnancy. The genes are TRBV6-5 and TRBJ1-2, with TRBD1 matching 8 bases. The CDR3, as DNA: TGTGCCAGCAGTGGCGACAGGGGATGGGGTGGCTACACCTTC. Translating it yields CASSGDRGWGGYTF.